What follows are 20 T cell receptor beta chains derived from one specimen sequenced in a study of shared clonotypes between healthy human individuals. Method: immunoSEQ multiplex PCR; TCRdb's copy keeps in-frame clones and lacks some. This repertoire shows hundreds of thousands of clones, about three quarters found once; its top ten account for about 1.7%. The specimen sequenced was memory CD4+ T cells sorted from blood. The subset is: CD45RA-negative fraction. The origin of the receptors is a woman in her twenties or thirties in good health.

This chain joins TRBV19 and TRBJ2-2, with 9 nucleotides matching TRBD2. The CDR3 spans 16 residues. V lost 3 bases, J lost 6 bases, and 8 bases stayed unmatched. Germline CDR1 LNHDA, CDR2 SQIVND (reference sequence). The CDR3 loop is CASSIGTSLGSGELFF. CDR3 sequence (DNA): TGTGCCAGTAGTATTGGGACTAGCTTGGGGTCCGGGGAGCTGTTTTTT.

V gene TRBV7-2 combines with J gene TRBJ2-3; D gene ambiguous. The germline V gene has CDR1 SGHTA and CDR2 FQGNSA. The V end was cut by 3 bases, the J end by 2 bases, with 12 bases between. The CDR3 loop spans 15 amino acids. The CDR3 DNA sequence: TGTGCCAGCAGCTTTCCGGGCAGGCACACAGATACGCAGTATTTT. Translated, it gives CASSFPGRHTDTQYF. Full variable domain (missing parts from reference TRBV7-2 and TRBJ2-3): GAGVSQSPSNKVTEKGKDVELRCDPISGHTALYWYRQSLGQGLEFLIYFQGNSAPDKSGLPSDRFSAERTGGSVSTLTIQRTQQEDSAVYLCASSFPGRHTDTQYFGPGTRLTVL.

The chain recombines TRBV5-1 with TRBJ1-2, with D maybe TRBD1 (6 bases). Germline V gene sequence: CDR1 SGHRS, CDR2 YFSETQ. The length of the CDR3 is 13 residues. V was cut by 1 base and J by 7 bases, with 11 bases left in between. The CDR3 spells CASSLNGGAGYTF. The CDR3 coding sequence is TGCGCCAGCAGCTTGAACGGGGGCGCTGGCTACACCTTC.

This clone was seen just once. The chain links TRBV15 to TRBJ1-1, with D perhaps matching TRBD1 (5 bases). Germline CDR1 reads LNHNV; CDR2 reads YYDKDF (reference sequence). The V end lost 3 bases, the J end lost 3 bases, and 8 bases lay between the germline ends. This CDR3 comprises 13 residues. This CDR3 is CATSSQGDTEAFF. The CDR3 nucleotides read TGTGCCACCAGCAGTCAGGGAGACACTGAAGCTTTCTTT.

This clone was observed once. The J gene is TRBJ2-5, the V gene TRBV7-9; D unresolved. This CDR3 spans 12 amino acids. In germline, CDR1 is SEHNR, CDR2 FQNEAQ (reference sequence). The V and J ends lost 1 base and 5 bases respectively, with 5 bases between them. CDR3 DNA sequence: TGTGCCAGCAGCTTAGTTTATGAGACCCAGTACTTC. This codes for CASSLVYETQYF.

The chain combines TRBV6-1 with TRBJ2-3; 9 bases map to TRBD2. After removal of 4 bases from V and 4 bases from J, the junction contained 6 bases not matched to a gene. Germline CDR1 and CDR2: MNHNS and SASEGT. This CDR3 has 15 amino acids. Here the CDR3 reads CASSGIAGVADTQYF. The CDR3 nucleotides read TGTGCCAGCAGTGGAATAGCGGGAGTTGCAGATACGCAGTATTTT.

This clone has a single count. The V and J genes are TRBV5-4 and TRBJ2-7; the D is unclear. V was shortened by 4 bases and J by 6 bases, with 14 bases between the two germline ends. The CDR3 runs 13 residues. The germline V gene encodes CDR1 SGHNT and CDR2 YYREEE (reference sequence). CDR3 sequence: CASSPEEGFEQYF. CDR3 bases: TGTGCCAGCAGCCCCGAGGAAGGGTTCGAGCAGTACTTC.

The CDR3 loop reads CASSSPGGAGKISYEQYF. As DNA, the CDR3 is TGTGCCAGCAGTTCTCCGGGGGGGGCAGGGAAAATCTCCTACGAGCAGTACTTC. The chain couples TRBV27 to TRBJ2-7, with 8 positions matching TRBD2. This CDR3 is built from 18 residues. CDR1 and CDR2 from the germline V gene are MNHEY and SMNVEV (reference sequence). The V and J ends lost 4 bases and 0 bases, in that order; junction bases with no gene match: 14.

This clone was seen more than once but under ten times. CDR3 DNA: TGTGCCAGTACTCCAACGGCAGGGGGGACCTACGAGCAGTACTTC. Its translation is CASTPTAGGTYEQYF. The chain recombines TRBV19 with TRBJ2-7, with D maybe TRBD1 (7 bases). Looked up from germline, CDR1 is LNHDA and CDR2 is SQIVND (reference sequence). The CDR3 spans 15 residues. Deletions cut 7 bases from V and 2 bases from J, with 18 bases between. Full variable domain (rest looked up from reference TRBV19 and TRBJ2-7): DGGITQSPKYLFRKEGQNVTLSCEQNLNHDAMYWYRQDPGQGLRLIYYSQIVNDFQKGDIAEGYSVSREKKESFPLTVTSAQKNPTAFYLCASTPTAGGTYEQYFGPGTRLTVT.

The rearrangement links TRBV5-1 to TRBJ2-2; 9 bases map to TRBD2. The germline V gene has CDR1 SGHRS and CDR2 YFSETQ. V was clipped by 6 bases and J by 3 bases; unmatched bases: 9. The CDR3 runs to 16 residues. The CDR3 reads CASTQASGTYTGELFF. The CDR3 DNA follows: TGCGCCAGCACCCAGGCTAGCGGGACCTACACCGGGGAGCTGTTTTTT.

The chain recombines TRBV9 with TRBJ2-5; the D gene is possibly TRBD1 (6 bases). The better agreement between TRBJ2-7 and the DNA end casts doubt on the J call. The CDR3 totals 15 residues. The germline V gene encodes CDR1 SGDLS and CDR2 YYNGEE. CDR3 in amino acids: CASSVEVDSSYEQYF. Written as DNA, the CDR3 is TGTGCCAGCAGCGTAGAGGTGGACAGTTCCTACGAGCAGTACTTC.

The V gene is TRBV18, the J gene TRBJ2-5, with a possible D match to TRBD2 (6 bases). The CDR3 runs to 13 residues. Trimming removed 6 bases at V and 5 bases at J, with 13 bases between. CDR1 is KGHSH and CDR2 is LQKENI in the germline V gene. CDR3 nucleotide sequence: TGTGCCAGCTCCGGTCTGGAGGGGGAGACCCAGTACTTC. Amino acid sequence: CASSGLEGETQYF. Using reference TRBV18 and TRBJ2-5 for the parts outside the CDR3, the full variable domain is NAGVMQNPRHLVRRRGQEARLRCSPMKGHSHVYWYRQLPEEGLKFMVYLQKENIIDESGMPKERFSAEFPKEGPSILRIQQVVRGDSAAYFCASSGLEGETQYFGPGTRLLVL.

This clone was seen a few times. Other DNA sequences within the sample encode an identical CDR3. The rearrangement uses TRBV5-1 and TRBJ2-7; 10 bases align to TRBD2. Germline trimming cut 4 bases from V and 6 bases from J; bases unmatched to any gene: 7. This CDR3 is built from 14 residues. CDR1 and CDR2 (germline): SGHRS, YFSETQ. Here the CDR3 reads CASSPGTSGIEQYF. CDR3 bases: TGCGCCAGCAGCCCTGGCACTAGCGGGATCGAGCAGTACTTC.

The rearrangement joins TRBV5-3 to TRBJ1-4, with a tentative D call TRBD1 (5 bases). TRBV5-3 is an open reading frame, and its role is uncertain. Deletions cut 4 bases from V and 6 bases from J, with 19 bases between. The CDR3 covers 16 residues. CDR3 nucleotides: TGTGCCAGAAGCCCTTGGTTGGAGGGAGGGGATGAAAAACTGTTTTTT. This sequence encodes CARSPWLEGGDEKLFF.

About this clone itself: Other DNA sequences in this sample translate to the same CDR3. The chain employs TRBV7-9 and TRBJ1-1, with D possibly matching TRBD1 (5 bases). Germline CDR1 reads SEHNR; CDR2 reads FQNEAQ (reference sequence). V shed 1 base and J shed 2 bases, with 11 bases lying between them. The CDR3 consists of 15 residues. CDR3 protein: CASSLGSGVNTEAFF. The CDR3 DNA sequence: TGTGCCAGCAGCTTAGGGTCGGGGGTAAACACTGAAGCTTTCTTT.

In this sample, this clone turned up many times. The chain links TRBV5-1 to TRBJ1-2; no clear D. Germline loops: CDR1 SGHRS, CDR2 YFSETQ. Trimming left V 2 bases short and J 6 bases short, with 14 bases between. The CDR3 spans 14 residues. The CDR3 is CASSFDPLGNGYTF. Written as DNA, the CDR3 is TGCGCCAGCAGCTTCGACCCGCTAGGCAATGGCTACACCTTC.

The chain is built from TRBV15 and TRBJ2-1, with unresolved D. With 1 base removed from V and 6 bases from J, the gap between germline ends came to 10 bases. Germline CDR1 LNHNV, CDR2 YYDKDF (reference sequence). The CDR3 extends over 14 amino acids. DNA for the CDR3: TGTGCCACCAGCAGAGTGTCCCCCCTCAATGAGCAGTTCTTC. It codes for CATSRVSPLNEQFF. The full variable domain, its missing parts supplied by reference TRBV15 and TRBJ2-1, is DAMVIQNPRYQVTQFGKPVTLSCSQTLNHNVMYWYQQKSSQAPKLLFHYYDKDFNNEADTPDNFQSRRPNTSFCFLDIRSPGLGDTAMYLCATSRVSPLNEQFFGPGTRLTVL.

This clone was found a few times. This chain connects TRBV28 to TRBJ2-7; D is tentatively TRBD1 or TRBD2 (5 bases each). The CDR3 spans 13 residues. Looked up from germline, CDR1 is MDHEN and CDR2 is SYDVKM. V shed 6 bases and J shed 2 bases, with 11 bases lying between them. The CDR3 sequence is CASRIQGPYEQYF. DNA for the CDR3: TGTGCCAGCAGAATTCAGGGACCCTACGAGCAGTACTTC. Combining the CDR3 with reference TRBV28 and TRBJ2-7 gives the whole variable domain DVKVTQSSRYLVKRTGEKVFLECVQDMDHENMFWYRQDPGLGLRLIYFSYDVKMKEKGDIPEGYSVSREKKERFSLILESASTNQTSMYLCASRIQGPYEQYFGPGTRLTVT.

This chain uses TRBV30 with TRBJ1-1; D remains ambiguous. V was pared by 0 bases and J by 12 bases, with 8 bases between. Germline lookup yields CDR1 GTSNPN and CDR2 SVGIG (reference sequence). The CDR3 loop spans 10 amino acids. CDR3 sequence: CAWSVSQTFF. The CDR3 nucleotides read TGTGCCTGGAGTGTAAGTCAAACTTTCTTT.

V is TRBV7-9 and J is TRBJ1-2; 10 nucleotides agree with TRBD1. Trimming at V came to 4 bases and at J to 6 bases, leaving 2 bases not matched to a gene. Germline CDR1 SEHNR, CDR2 FQNEAQ (reference sequence). The length of the CDR3 is 13 residues. The CDR3 region has the DNA TGTGCCAGCAGCTACGGACAGGGGGATGGCTACACCTTC. This sequence encodes CASSYGQGDGYTF.